What follows are 27 T cell receptor beta chains derived from one specimen sequenced in a study of lymphopenia after photon versus proton radiotherapy. Method: immunoSEQ multiplex PCR; TCRdb's copy keeps in-frame clones and lacks some. The sample has 17,000 or so clones, around 80% seen once. The material sequenced was peripheral blood, taken from a patient treated with proton-based radiotherapy. Receptor source: a man in his sixties or seventies with pancreatic cancer.

This clone appeared a single time. This sequence joins TRBV14 and TRBJ1-4; no reliable D call. The CDR3 loop spans 16 amino acids. Trimming pared 3 bases from V and 1 base from J, leaving 12 bases between. Germline V lookup: CDR1 SGHDN, CDR2 FVKESK. CDR3 coding DNA: TGTGCCAGCAGCCATCCAGACCCCTTAACTAATGAAAAACTGTTTTTT. Translated: CASSHPDPLTNEKLFF.

This rearrangement joins TRBV7-3 to TRBJ2-6; D not certain. The germline V gene has CDR1 SGHTA and CDR2 FQGTGA. This CDR3 region has 17 residues. Trimming removed 5 bases from V and 0 bases from J, with 14 bases in between. The CDR3 DNA follows: TGTGCCAGCAGCCCCCAACCCCCGCTCTCTGGGGCCAACGTCCTGACTTTC. Encoded protein: CASSPQPPLSGANVLTF.

V gene TRBV5-6 combines with J gene TRBJ2-7, with TRBD2 as a possible D gene (6 bases). V shed 2 bases and J shed 1 base, with 16 bases lying between them. This CDR3 is built from 16 residues. Germline CDR1 SGHDT, CDR2 YYEEEE. The CDR3 nucleotides read TGTGCCAGCAGCTTTCAGCCGGGACTGACATCCTACGAGCAGTACTTC. Translation: CASSFQPGLTSYEQYF.

This clone was observed a few times. This CDR3 is CASSQGFRDRTPRGGKNTEAFF. For the CDR3, the DNA is TGTGCCAGCAGCCAAGGATTCCGGGACAGGACTCCCCGGGGAGGGAAAAACACTGAAGCTTTCTTT. The chain joins TRBV14 to TRBJ1-1, with 8 bases fitting TRBD1. The CDR3 spans 22 residues. Germline values: CDR1 SGHDN, CDR2 FVKESK. Trimming at V came to 1 base and at J to 2 bases, leaving 24 bases not matched to a gene.

The V gene is TRBV30, the J gene TRBJ1-3; no clear D. This CDR3 contains 16 residues. Germline-derived CDR1 and CDR2 are GTSNPN and SVGIG (reference sequence). V lost 3 bases, J lost 8 bases, and 23 bases lay in between. DNA of the CDR3: TGTGCCTGGAGGGCCGTGTCGCTATCTACCGTGGACACCATATATTTT. This codes for CAWRAVSLSTVDTIYF. Based on the CDR3 plus reference TRBV30 and TRBJ1-3, the full variable domain is SQTIHQWPATLVQPVGSPLSLECTVEGTSNPNLYWYRQAAGRGLQLLFYSVGIGQISSEVPQNLSASRPQDRQFILSSKKLLLSDSGFYLCAWRAVSLSTVDTIYFGEGSWLTVV.

The V and J genes are TRBV5-1 and TRBJ2-7, with TRBD2 identical over 9 bases. Germline lookup yields CDR1 SGHRS and CDR2 YFSETQ. V dropped 0 bases and J dropped 3; count of bases not matched to a gene: 13. This CDR3 has 18 residues. The CDR3 is CASSLGWLGGGDYYEQYF. CDR3 nucleotides: TGCGCCAGCAGCTTGGGGTGGCTTGGCGGGGGGGACTACTACGAGCAGTACTTC.

This chain connects TRBV7-8 to TRBJ1-2; D not resolved. Per germline, CDR1 SGHVS and CDR2 FQNEAQ. CDR3 length: 12 residues. Trimming removed 4 bases from V and 5 bases from J, with 8 bases in between. CDR3 sequence reads: CASSSRVYGYTF. The CDR3 DNA reads as TGTGCCAGCAGCTCCCGCGTTTATGGCTACACCTTC.

The chain carries TRBV5-1 and TRBJ1-1; 8 nucleotides match TRBD1. V lost 0 bases and J lost 4; bases outside the gene matches: 8. Germline V lookup: CDR1 SGHRS, CDR2 YFSETQ. The CDR3 has 16 amino acids. The CDR3 loop is CASSLEQGGSGTEAFF. The CDR3 DNA reads TGCGCCAGCAGCTTGGAACAGGGGGGAAGTGGCACTGAAGCTTTCTTT.

The rearrangement uses TRBV6-1 and TRBJ1-1, with 7 positions matching TRBD1. The junction had 4 bases not matched to a gene; V was cut back by 3 bases and J by 0 bases. There are 15 residues in the CDR3. Germline V gene lookup returns CDR1 MNHNS and CDR2 SASEGT. CDR3 nucleotides: TGTGCCAGCAGTGATCTGGGACAGCTGAACACTGAAGCTTTCTTT. Its translation is CASSDLGQLNTEAFF.

The chain employs TRBV6-5 and TRBJ2-5; 8 bases match TRBD2. This CDR3 region has 15 residues. V lost 2 bases, J lost 3 bases, and 5 bases stayed unmatched. Germline CDR1 and CDR2: MNHEY and SVGAGI. The CDR3 DNA follows: TGTGCCAGCAGTTACCCGGGCGGGGGGAAAGAGACCCAGTACTTC. It codes for CASSYPGGGKETQYF.

The V and J genes are TRBV2 and TRBJ1-2; TRBD1 matches 7 bases. With 6 bases clipped from V and 4 bases from J, the junction kept 5 bases outside the gene matches. Germline V CDR1 and CDR2: SNHLY, FYNNEI. CDR3 length: 13 amino acids. The CDR3 is CASRDRVPYGYTF. The DNA of the CDR3 is TGTGCCAGCAGAGACAGGGTACCCTATGGCTACACCTTC.

The V gene is TRBV30, the J gene TRBJ2-2; 9 bases fit TRBD1. Germline assignment: CDR1 GTSNPN and CDR2 SVGIG (reference sequence). Unmatched junction bases numbered 5, after V lost 2 bases and J lost 4 bases. The CDR3 is 15 residues long. CDR3 in DNA: TGTGCCTGGAGTAGAGGACAGGGGATCACCGGGGAGCTGTTTTTT. Translation: CAWSRGQGITGELFF.

The J gene is TRBJ1-5, the V gene TRBV6-5; perhaps TRBD1 as D (6 bases). The CDR3 spans 14 residues. The germline V gene encodes CDR1 MNHEY and CDR2 SVGAGI. V was shortened by 6 bases and J by 3 bases, with 12 bases between the two germline ends. The CDR3 sequence: CASSKTGPNQPQHF. CDR3 coding DNA: TGTGCCAGCAGCAAAACAGGGCCCAATCAGCCCCAGCATTTT.

The chain uses TRBV10-2 and TRBJ1-5; a weak D match, TRBD1 (5 bases). This CDR3 region has 14 residues. Per germline, CDR1 WSHSY and CDR2 SAAADI. The V end was cut by 4 bases, the J end by 5 bases, with 12 bases between. The CDR3 coding sequence is TGCGCCAGCAGTGGGGGTAGGGGTGATCAGCCCCAGCATTTT. It codes for CASSGGRGDQPQHF.

This rearrangement joins TRBV5-8 to TRBJ2-1; TRBD2 matches 8 bases. The CDR3 is 15 amino acids. Germline lookup yields CDR1 SGHTS and CDR2 YDEGEE. Unmatched junction bases numbered 12, after V lost 4 bases and J lost 9 bases. The CDR3 DNA reads as TGTGCCAGCAGCCCCGGGACTAGGGGGTTGGCTGAGCAGTTCTTC. Its translation is CASSPGTRGLAEQFF.

CDR3 nucleotide sequence: TGTGCCAGCAGCTCTACGGGGACAGGGGAAGAAGCTTTCTTT. This codes for CASSSTGTGEEAFF. The chain combines TRBV7-9 with TRBJ1-1, with 10 bases aligning to TRBD1. The CDR3 has 14 residues. The J segment lost 8 bases and the V segment lost 4 bases, leaving 7 bases of the junction unmatched. The V gene's germline CDR1 is SEHNR and CDR2 FQNEAQ (reference sequence).

The chain carries TRBV27 and TRBJ2-3, with 9 bases fitting TRBD2. Losses at the gene ends were 7 bases for V and 3 bases for J; bases not matched to a gene: 11. Germline lookup yields CDR1 MNHEY and CDR2 SMNVEV (reference sequence). This CDR3 is built from 16 residues. The CDR3 DNA reads as TGTGCCAGCAACCCTTTAGCGGGAGTAAGAACAGATACGCAGTATTTT. The encoded protein is CASNPLAGVRTDTQYF.

The chain recombines TRBV7-8 with TRBJ1-4, with D perhaps matching TRBD1 (5 bases). Trimming took 10 bases from V and 2 from J, leaving 11 bases between them. CDR1 SGHVS and CDR2 FQNEAQ come from the germline V gene. The length of the CDR3 is 13 residues. The CDR3: CATKGVTNEKLFF. Written as DNA, the CDR3 is TGTGCCACCAAAGGGGTGACTAATGAAAAACTGTTTTTT.

The rearrangement joins TRBV30 to TRBJ1-3; D may be TRBD1 (5 bases). The CDR3 totals 14 residues. Germline CDR1 and CDR2: GTSNPN and SVGIG (reference sequence). V was trimmed by 3 bases and J by 2 bases, leaving 11 bases between them. CDR3 bases: TGTGCCTGGAGCCGTGGAGGGGCTGGAAACACCATATATTTT. It is translated as CAWSRGGAGNTIYF.

This clone was counted once. The J gene is TRBJ2-7, the V gene TRBV11-3; D possibly corresponds to TRBD1 (6 bases). V was clipped by 3 bases and J by 2 bases, with 11 bases between them. Germline V gives CDR1 SGHNT, CDR2 YENEEA. The CDR3 totals 14 residues. The CDR3 region is CASSFVDSAYEQYF. The CDR3 bases are TGTGCCAGCAGCTTCGTGGACAGCGCCTACGAGCAGTACTTC.

The J gene is TRBJ2-5, the V gene TRBV7-8; D gene uncertain. This CDR3 is built from 11 residues. The V gene's germline CDR1 is SGHVS and CDR2 FQNEAQ. V was cut by 4 bases and J by 4 bases, with 4 bases left in between. The CDR3 loop reads CASSSGETQYF. The CDR3, as DNA: TGTGCCAGCAGCTCGGGAGAGACCCAGTACTTC.

V gene TRBV5-1 combines with J gene TRBJ2-7; TRBD1 matches at 7 bases. The CDR3 has 15 amino acids. The germline gives CDR1 SGHRS, CDR2 YFSETQ. V was pared by 6 bases and J by 1 base, with 10 bases of the junction left unmatched. CDR3 region: CASTQGPGQSYEQYF. In DNA form, the CDR3 reads TGCGCCAGCACCCAGGGGCCGGGACAGTCCTACGAGCAGTACTTC.

The gene calls are TRBV29-1 and TRBJ2-5; 7 bases are shared with TRBD1. The germline V gene encodes CDR1 SQVTM and CDR2 ANQGSEA. The junction had 8 bases not matched to a gene; V was cut back by 0 bases and J by 7 bases. The CDR3 has 14 residues. CDR3 bases: TGCAGCGTTGAAGAGACAGGGAAGCCGGGGACCCAGTACTTC. This translates into CSVEETGKPGTQYF.

The V call is TRBV5-1, the J call TRBJ1-1; possible D gene TRBD1, 5 bases. Trimming stripped 7 bases from V and 6 bases from J, with 19 bases between. Germline CDR1 is SGHRS and CDR2 is YFSETQ. This CDR3 is built from 14 residues. DNA for the CDR3: TGCGCCAGCGGAGAGCCGCGCGAGGGGTCTGAAGCTTTCTTT. Its translation: CASGEPREGSEAFF.

V usage is TRBV11-2 and J usage is TRBJ2-7; possibly TRBD2 for D (7 bases). The CDR3 contains 14 residues. Germline V gene lookup returns CDR1 SGHAT and CDR2 FQNNGV. Trimming removed 6 bases at V and 1 base at J, with 13 bases between. The CDR3 sequence: CASRRGRESYEQYF. CDR3 sequence (DNA): TGTGCCAGCAGGCGGGGGCGGGAGTCCTACGAGCAGTACTTC.

The chain combines TRBV5-6 with TRBJ2-7; the match to TRBD1 covers 8 bases. From germline, CDR1 is SGHDT and CDR2 YYEEEE. V shed 2 bases and J 6 bases; nucleotides not matched to a gene: 7. The CDR3 sequence is 14 residues long. The CDR3 DNA reads as TGTGCCAGCAGCTTCGGACAGGGACTTCGCGAGCAGTACTTC. Protein sequence: CASSFGQGLREQYF. Variable domain in full (rest from reference TRBV5-6 and TRBJ2-7): DAGVTQSPTHLIKTRGQQVTLRCSPKSGHDTVSWYQQALGQGPQFIFQYYEEEERQRGNFPDRFSGHQFPNYSSELNVNALLLGDSALYLCASSFGQGLREQYFGPGTRLTVT.

A note on this clone: One junction end disagrees with the germline gene, perhaps due to a read error. The gene calls are TRBV5-1 and TRBJ2-6; 7 positions agree with TRBD2. The CDR3 totals 16 residues. Germline V gene lookup returns CDR1 SGHRS and CDR2 YFSETQ. The CDR3 nucleotides are TGCGCCAGCAGCTTGGCCACTCTGACGGGGGGCAACGTCCTGACTTTC. Translating it yields CASSLATLTGGNVLTF.